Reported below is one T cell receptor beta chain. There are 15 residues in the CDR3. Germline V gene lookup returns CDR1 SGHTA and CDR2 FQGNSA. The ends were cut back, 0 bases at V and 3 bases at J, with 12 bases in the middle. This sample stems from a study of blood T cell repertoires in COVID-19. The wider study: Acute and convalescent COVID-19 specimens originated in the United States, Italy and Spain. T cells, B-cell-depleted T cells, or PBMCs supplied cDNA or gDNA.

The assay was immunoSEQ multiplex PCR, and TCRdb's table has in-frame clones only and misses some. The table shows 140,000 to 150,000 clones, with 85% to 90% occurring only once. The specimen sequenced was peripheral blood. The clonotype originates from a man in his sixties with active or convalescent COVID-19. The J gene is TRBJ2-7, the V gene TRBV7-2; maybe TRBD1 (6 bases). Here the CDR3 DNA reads TGTGCCAGCAGCTTAGCGGGGACAACCTTCTACGAGCAGTACTTC. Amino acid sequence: CASSLAGTTFYEQYF.